This TCR beta chain appears in the sequencing data of a study of patients and donors after allogeneic stem cell transplantation. TCRdb re-called the RT-PCR reads with MiXCR, one entry per CDR3 protein. The sample gives tens of thousands of distinct CDR3 sequences, roughly 43% of which show up once; 60% to 75% is in the top ten. Material for sequencing was blood, either unsorted or a sorted T cell fraction (not recorded which). The clonotype originates from a human donor who was either an allogeneic HSCT recipient or a stem cell or donor lymphocyte infusion donor (not recorded which). It is not recorded whose cells these are; they may come from a transplant donor.

In nucleotides, the CDR3 is TGCAGTGCTAGTCGTCCAGGGCGTGGCACTGAAGCTTTCTTT. This sequence encodes CSASRPGRGTEAFF. The chain employs TRBV20-1 and TRBJ1-1, with D possibly matching TRBD1 (5 bases). V was pared by 3 bases and J by 4 bases, with 15 bases between. The CDR3 covers 14 residues. Per the germline V gene, CDR1 is DFQATT and CDR2 is SNEGSKA (reference sequence).